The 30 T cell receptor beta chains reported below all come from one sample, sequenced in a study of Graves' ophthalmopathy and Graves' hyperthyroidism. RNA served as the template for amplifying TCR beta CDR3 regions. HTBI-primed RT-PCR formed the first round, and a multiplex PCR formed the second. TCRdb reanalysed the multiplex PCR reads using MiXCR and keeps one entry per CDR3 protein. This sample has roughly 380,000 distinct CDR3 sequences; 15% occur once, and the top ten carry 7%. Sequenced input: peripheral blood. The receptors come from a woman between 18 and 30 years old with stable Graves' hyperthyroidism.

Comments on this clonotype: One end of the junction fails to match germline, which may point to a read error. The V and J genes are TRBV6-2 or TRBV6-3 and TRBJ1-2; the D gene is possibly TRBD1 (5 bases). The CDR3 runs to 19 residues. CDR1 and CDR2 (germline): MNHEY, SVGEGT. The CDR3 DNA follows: TGTACCAGCAGTTACCTTCGGGACTGGGGTGTAGGAACTAACTATGGCTACACCTTC. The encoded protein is CTSSYLRDWGVGTNYGYTF.

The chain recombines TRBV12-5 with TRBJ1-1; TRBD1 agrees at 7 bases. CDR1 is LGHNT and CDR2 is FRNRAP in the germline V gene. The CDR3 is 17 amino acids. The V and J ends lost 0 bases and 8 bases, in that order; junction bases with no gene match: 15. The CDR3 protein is CASGLVLSSSWTGEAFF. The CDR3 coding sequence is TGTGCTAGTGGTTTGGTACTTTCGTCTTCATGGACAGGAGAAGCTTTCTTT.

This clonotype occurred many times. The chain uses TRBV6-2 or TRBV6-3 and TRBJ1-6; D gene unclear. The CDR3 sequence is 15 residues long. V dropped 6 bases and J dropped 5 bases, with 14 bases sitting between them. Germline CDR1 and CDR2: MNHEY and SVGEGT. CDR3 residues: CASRHQHGDNSPLHF. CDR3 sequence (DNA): TGTGCCAGCAGGCACCAACATGGGGATAATTCACCCCTCCACTTT.

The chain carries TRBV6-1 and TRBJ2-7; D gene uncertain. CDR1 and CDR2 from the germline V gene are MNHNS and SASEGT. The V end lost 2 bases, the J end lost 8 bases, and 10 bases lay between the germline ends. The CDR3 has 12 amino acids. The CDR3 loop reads CASSELDVQQYF. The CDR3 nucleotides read TGTGCCAGCAGTGAACTAGACGTCCAGCAGTACTTC.

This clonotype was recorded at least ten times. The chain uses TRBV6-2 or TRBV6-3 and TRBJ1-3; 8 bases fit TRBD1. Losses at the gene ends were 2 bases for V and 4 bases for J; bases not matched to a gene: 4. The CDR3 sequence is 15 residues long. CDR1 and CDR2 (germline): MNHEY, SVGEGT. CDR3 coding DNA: TGTGCCAGCAGTTACACCGGGACAGGAGGAAACACCATATATTTT. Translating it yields CASSYTGTGGNTIYF.

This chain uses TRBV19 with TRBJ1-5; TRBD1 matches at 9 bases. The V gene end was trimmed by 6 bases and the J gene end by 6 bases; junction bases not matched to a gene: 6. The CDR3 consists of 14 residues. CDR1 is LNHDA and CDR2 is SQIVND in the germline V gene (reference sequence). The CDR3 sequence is CASRKDRGVQPQHF. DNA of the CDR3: TGTGCCAGTAGGAAGGACAGGGGAGTTCAGCCCCAGCATTTT.

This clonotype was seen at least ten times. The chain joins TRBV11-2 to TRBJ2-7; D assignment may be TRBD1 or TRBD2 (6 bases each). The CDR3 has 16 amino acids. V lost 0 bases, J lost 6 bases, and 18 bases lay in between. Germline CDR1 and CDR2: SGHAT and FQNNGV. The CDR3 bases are TGTGCCAGCAGCTTAGACCGGAGGGGGGTGCGGGGCGAGCAGTACTTC. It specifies CASSLDRRGVRGEQYF.

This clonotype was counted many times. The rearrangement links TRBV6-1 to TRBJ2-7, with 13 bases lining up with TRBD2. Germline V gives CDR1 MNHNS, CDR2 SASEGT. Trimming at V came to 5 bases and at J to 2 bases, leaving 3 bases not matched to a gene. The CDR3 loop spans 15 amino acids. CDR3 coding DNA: TGTGCCAGCAGTCGACTAGCGGGGGGACCCTACGAGCAGTACTTC. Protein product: CASSRLAGGPYEQYF.

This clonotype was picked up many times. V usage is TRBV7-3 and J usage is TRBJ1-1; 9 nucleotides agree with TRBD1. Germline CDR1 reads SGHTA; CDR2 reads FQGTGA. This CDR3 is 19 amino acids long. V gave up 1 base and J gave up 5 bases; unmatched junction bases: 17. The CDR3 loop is CASSLNKPGQGISRTEAFF. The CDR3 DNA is TGTGCCAGCAGCTTAAACAAACCGGGACAGGGAATCTCGAGGACTGAAGCTTTCTTT. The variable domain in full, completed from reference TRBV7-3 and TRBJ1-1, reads GAGVSQTPSNKVTEKGKYVELRCDPISGHTALYWYRQSLGQGPEFLIYFQGTGAADDSGLPNDRFFAVRPEGSVSTLKIQRTERGDSAVYLCASSLNKPGQGISRTEAFFGQGTRLTVV.

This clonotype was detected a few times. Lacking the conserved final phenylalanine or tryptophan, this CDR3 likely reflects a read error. The CDR3 loop reads CASSFGRGGNSPLHS. CDR3 nucleotide sequence: TGCGCCAGCAGCTTTGGCAGGGGAGGAAATTCACCCCTCCACTCT. The chain is built from TRBV5-1 and TRBJ1-6, with D maybe TRBD1 (6 bases). The length of the CDR3 is 15 residues. In germline, CDR1 is SGHRS, CDR2 YFSETQ. V lost 2 bases and J lost 7, with 13 bases in between.

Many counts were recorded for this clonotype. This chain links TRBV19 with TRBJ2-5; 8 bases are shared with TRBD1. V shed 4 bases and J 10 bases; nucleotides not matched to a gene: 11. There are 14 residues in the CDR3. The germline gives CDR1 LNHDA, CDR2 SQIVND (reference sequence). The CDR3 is CASSRQGKGSDQYF. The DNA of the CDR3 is TGTGCCAGTAGTAGACAGGGGAAGGGGAGTGACCAGTACTTC.

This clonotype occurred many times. The CDR3: CASSPGYSGANVLTF. CDR3 nucleotides: TGTGCCAGCAGCCCCGGCTACTCTGGGGCCAACGTCCTGACTTTC. This chain joins TRBV11-2 and TRBJ2-6; D call uncertain. The CDR3 loop spans 15 amino acids. V lost 5 bases and J 0 bases, leaving 8 bases between the germline ends. The germline gives CDR1 SGHAT, CDR2 FQNNGV.

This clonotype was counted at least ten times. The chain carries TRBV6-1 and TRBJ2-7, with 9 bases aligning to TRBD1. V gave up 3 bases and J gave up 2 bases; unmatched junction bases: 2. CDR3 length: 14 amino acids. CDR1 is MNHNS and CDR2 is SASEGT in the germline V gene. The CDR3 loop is CASSEDRGAYEQYF. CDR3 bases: TGTGCCAGCAGTGAGGACAGGGGTGCCTACGAGCAGTACTTC.

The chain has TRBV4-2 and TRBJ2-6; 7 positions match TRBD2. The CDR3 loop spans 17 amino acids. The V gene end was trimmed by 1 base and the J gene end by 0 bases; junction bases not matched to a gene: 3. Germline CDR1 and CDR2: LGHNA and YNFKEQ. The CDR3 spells CASSQGEGTSGANVLTF. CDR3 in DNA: TGTGCCAGCAGCCAAGGGGAGGGTACCTCTGGGGCCAACGTCCTGACTTTC.

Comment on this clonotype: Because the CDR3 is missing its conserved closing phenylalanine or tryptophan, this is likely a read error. In nucleotides, the CDR3 is TGTGCCAGCAGTTACCTCCGGGACAGGGGACTCCATGGCTACACCGTC. Encoded protein: CASSYLRDRGLHGYTV. The rearrangement joins TRBV6-2 or TRBV6-3 to TRBJ1-2, with 10 bases aligning to TRBD1. Germline V gives CDR1 MNHEY, CDR2 SVGEGT. J lost 6 bases, V lost 2 bases, and 9 bases had no gene match. The CDR3 has 16 residues.

The CDR3 nucleotides read TGTGCCAGCAGCTCAACGGACAGGGGTGCCGACGGCTACACCTTC. Its protein is CASSSTDRGADGYTF. This chain links TRBV7-9 with TRBJ1-2, with 9 bases aligning to TRBD1. This CDR3 spans 15 amino acids. Trimming took 4 bases from V and 8 from J; bases not matched to a gene: 11. Germline V gene data show CDR1 as SEHNR and CDR2 as FQNEAQ (reference sequence).

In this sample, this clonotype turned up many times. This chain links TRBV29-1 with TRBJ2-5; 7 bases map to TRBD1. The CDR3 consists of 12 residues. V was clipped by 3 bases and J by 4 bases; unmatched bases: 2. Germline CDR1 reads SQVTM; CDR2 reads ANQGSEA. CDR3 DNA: TGCAGCGTTGACGCAGGGGGAGAGACCCAGTACTTC. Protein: CSVDAGGETQYF.

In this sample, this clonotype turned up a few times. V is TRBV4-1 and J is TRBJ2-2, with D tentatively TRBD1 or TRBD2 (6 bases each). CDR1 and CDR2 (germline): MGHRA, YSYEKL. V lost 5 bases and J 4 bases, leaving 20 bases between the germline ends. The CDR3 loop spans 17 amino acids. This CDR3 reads CASSGGDTYWGTGELFF. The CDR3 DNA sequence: TGCGCCAGCAGCGGAGGGGACACCTACTGGGGCACCGGGGAGCTGTTTTTT.

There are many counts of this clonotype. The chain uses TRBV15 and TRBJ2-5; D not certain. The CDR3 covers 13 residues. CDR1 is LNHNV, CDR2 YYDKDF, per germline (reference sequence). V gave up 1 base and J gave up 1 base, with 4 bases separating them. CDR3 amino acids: CATSRGGQETQYF. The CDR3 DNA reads TGTGCCACCAGCAGAGGTGGCCAAGAGACCCAGTACTTC.

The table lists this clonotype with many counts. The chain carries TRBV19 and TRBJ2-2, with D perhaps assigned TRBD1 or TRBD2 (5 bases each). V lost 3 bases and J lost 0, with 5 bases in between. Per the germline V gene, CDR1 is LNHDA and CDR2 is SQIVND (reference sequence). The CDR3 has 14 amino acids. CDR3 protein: CASSMGANTGELFF. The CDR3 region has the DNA TGTGCCAGTAGTATGGGGGCGAACACCGGGGAGCTGTTTTTT.

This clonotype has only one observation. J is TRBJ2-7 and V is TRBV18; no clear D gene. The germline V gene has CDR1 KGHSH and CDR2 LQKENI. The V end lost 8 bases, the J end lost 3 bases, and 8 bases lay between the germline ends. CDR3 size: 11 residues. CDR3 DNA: TGTGCCAGCCGGAGTTTCTACGAGCAGTACTTC. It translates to CASRSFYEQYF.

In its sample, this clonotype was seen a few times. The CDR3 here is CAPPLNTEAFF. Written as DNA, the CDR3 is TGTGCCCCCCCCTTGAACACTGAAGCTTTCTTT. This chain links TRBV19 with TRBJ1-1; D is ambiguous. Germline CDR1 LNHDA, CDR2 SQIVND (reference sequence). Trimming took 11 bases from V and 0 from J, leaving 7 bases between them. The CDR3 length is 11 residues.

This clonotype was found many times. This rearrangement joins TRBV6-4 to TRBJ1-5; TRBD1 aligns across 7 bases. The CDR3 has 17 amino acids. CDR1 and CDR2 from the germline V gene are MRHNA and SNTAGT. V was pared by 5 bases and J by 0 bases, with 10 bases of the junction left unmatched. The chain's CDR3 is CASSHGTDYYSNQPQHF. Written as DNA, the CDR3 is TGTGCCAGCAGTCACGGGACAGATTATTATAGCAATCAGCCCCAGCATTTT.

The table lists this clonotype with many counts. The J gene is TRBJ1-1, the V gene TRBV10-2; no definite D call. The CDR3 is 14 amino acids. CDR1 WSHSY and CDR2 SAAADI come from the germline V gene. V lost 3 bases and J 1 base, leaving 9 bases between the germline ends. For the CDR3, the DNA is TGCGCCAGCAGTGACCGACGGAGGAACACTGAAGCTTTCTTT. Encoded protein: CASSDRRRNTEAFF.

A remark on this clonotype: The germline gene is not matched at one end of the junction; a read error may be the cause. The DNA of the CDR3 is TGTGCTAGTGGTTGGGAGACAGTGATGAACACTGATGCTTTCTTT. Protein product: CASGWETVMNTDAFF. This sequence joins TRBV12-5 and TRBJ1-1, with a tentative D call TRBD1 (5 bases). The CDR3 loop spans 15 amino acids. Germline lookup yields CDR1 LGHNT and CDR2 FRNRAP.

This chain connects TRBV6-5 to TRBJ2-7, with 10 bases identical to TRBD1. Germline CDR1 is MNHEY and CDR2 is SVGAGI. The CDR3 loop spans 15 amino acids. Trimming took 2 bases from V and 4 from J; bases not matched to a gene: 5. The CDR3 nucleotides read TGTGCCAGCAGTTACACGGGACAGGGGACTTACGAGCAGTACTTC. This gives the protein CASSYTGQGTYEQYF.

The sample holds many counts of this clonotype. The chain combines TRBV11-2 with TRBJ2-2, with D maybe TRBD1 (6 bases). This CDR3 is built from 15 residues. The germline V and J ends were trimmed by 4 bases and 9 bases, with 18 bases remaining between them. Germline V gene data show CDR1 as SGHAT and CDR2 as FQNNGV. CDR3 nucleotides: TGTGCCAGCAGCTCGATAAGGGGGTCAGGCCGGGAGCTGTTTTTT. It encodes CASSSIRGSGRELFF. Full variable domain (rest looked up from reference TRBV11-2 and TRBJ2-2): EAGVAQSPRYKIIEKRQSVAFWCNPISGHATLYWYQQILGQGPKLLIQFQNNGVVDDSQLPKDRFSAERLKGVDSTLKIQPAKLEDSAVYLCASSSIRGSGRELFFGEGSRLTVL.

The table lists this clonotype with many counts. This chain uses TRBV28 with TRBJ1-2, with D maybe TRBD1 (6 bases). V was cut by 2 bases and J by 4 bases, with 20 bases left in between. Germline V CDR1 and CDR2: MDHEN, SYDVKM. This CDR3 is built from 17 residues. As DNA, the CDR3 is TGTGCCAGCAGTTTAGGGGACAAAGGGTCGGACGTCTATGGCTACACCTTC. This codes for CASSLGDKGSDVYGYTF.

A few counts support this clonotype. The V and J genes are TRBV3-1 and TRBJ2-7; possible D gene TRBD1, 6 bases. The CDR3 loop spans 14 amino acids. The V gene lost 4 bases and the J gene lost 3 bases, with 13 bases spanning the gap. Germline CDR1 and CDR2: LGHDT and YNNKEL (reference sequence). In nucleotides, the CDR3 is TGTGCCAGCAGCCCCCTGGGGGCGGTCTACGAGCAGTACTTC. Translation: CASSPLGAVYEQYF.

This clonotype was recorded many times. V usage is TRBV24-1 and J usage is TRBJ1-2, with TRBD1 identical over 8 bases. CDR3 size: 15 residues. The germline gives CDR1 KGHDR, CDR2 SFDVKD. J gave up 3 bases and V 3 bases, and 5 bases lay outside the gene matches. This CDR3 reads CATSDRTGKHYGYTF. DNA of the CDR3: TGTGCCACCAGTGATAGGACAGGGAAACACTATGGCTACACCTTC.